This T cell receptor beta chain was identified during a study of OX40 agonist ivuxolimab in advanced cancers. Overall study context: With ivuxolimab, an agonistic anti-OX40 (CD134) antibody, patients were treated. The study enrolled dose-escalation patients with hepatocellular carcinoma, melanoma, renal cell or head and neck cancer.

This clone rates as medium-sized. Its antigen is still unknown. Findings and caveats of the study: Among the least clonally expanded were partial responders at 0.1-3.0 mg/kg. Researchers report that CD8+ T cells had, on average, more expanded clones than CD4+.

In germline, CDR1 is SQVTM, CDR2 ANQGSEA. The CDR3 is 14 residues long. V was pared by 2 bases and J by 5 bases, with 5 bases of the junction left unmatched. Profiling relied on immunoSEQ multiplex PCR, and the TCRdb table lists in-frame clones only, not all of them. The sample shows around 21,000 clones, about 70% of them seen only once. The V gene is TRBV29-1, the J gene TRBJ2-7; 11 bases line up with TRBD1. The sequencing used CD4+ or CD8+ T cells sorted from blood, collected in a trial of the OX40 agonist ivuxolimab. The sequence came from an adult with an advanced solid tumor such as melanoma, head and neck, liver or kidney cancer. CDR3 nucleotide sequence: TGCAGCGTTGAACTGTGGGACAGGGGGAACGAGCAGTACTTC. Translated, it gives CSVELWDRGNEQYF.